The 9 T cell receptor beta chains below come from one sample, sequenced in a study of regulatory T cells in long-lasting Graves disease (dated by TCRdb to the early 2020s). The library was obtained by multiplex PCR. Sequencer: Illumina HiSeq 4000. iRepertoire HTBI primers and Arm-PCR amplification of CDR3 regions were used to construct TCR beta libraries. The public reads were quality trimmed at Q25 with fastp and then assembled into clones with MiXCR by TCRdb, keeping productive beta chains. Each entry merges the rows of one CDR3 protein and shows their most common DNA and genes. The table for this sample lists some 450,000 distinct CDR3 sequences; 20% to 25% of them were counted only once. The top ten constitute approximately 28% of the sample. According to the study, the label for this sample's time point signals: persistent/refractory GD, antithyroid drugs over 5 years with positive TRAb. RNA was extracted from PBMCs in TRIzol for both TCR sequencing and RNA sequencing.

The sample was peripheral blood mononuclear cells (PBMCs), taken when the disease was refractory, from a patient treated with antithyroid drugs. The receptors stem from a female donor with Graves disease.

This clonotype was found many times. The rearrangement uses TRBV12-3 or TRBV12-4 and TRBJ2-2, with a weak D call TRBD2 (5 bases). The CDR3 totals 15 residues. Trimming removed 6 bases from V and 4 bases from J, with 15 bases in between. In DNA form, the CDR3 reads TGTGCCAGCAGCTCCCGCCTACGGGGCACCGGGGAGCTGTTTTTT. It specifies CASSSRLRGTGELFF.

This chain uses TRBV5-1 with TRBJ2-7, with D perhaps matching TRBD2 (5 bases). Trimming removed 2 bases at V and 4 bases at J, with 16 bases between. Germline V gene data show CDR1 as SGHRS and CDR2 as YFSETQ. CDR3 size: 15 residues. The CDR3 DNA reads as TGCGCCAGCAGCTTACCCGGGGAGCCTAGGTACGAGCAGTACTTC. Encoded protein: CASSLPGEPRYEQYF.

This clonotype turned up a few times. V usage is TRBV28 and J usage is TRBJ2-3; 8 bases line up with TRBD2. Unmatched junction bases numbered 15, after V lost 5 bases and J lost 5 bases. The V gene's germline CDR1 is MDHEN and CDR2 SYDVKM. The CDR3 loop spans 17 amino acids. The CDR3 sequence is CASSTNLGLAGGDTQYF. The DNA for the CDR3 is TGTGCCAGCAGTACCAACCTCGGACTAGCCGGTGGAGATACGCAGTATTTT.

The DNA for the CDR3 is TGTGCCCCGATTCTGGCCAGGAATACGAACACTGAAGCTTTCTTT. Its protein is CAPILARNTNTEAFF. The chain recombines TRBV15 with TRBJ1-1, with unresolved D. The V gene's germline CDR1 is LNHNV and CDR2 YYDKDF (reference sequence). Trimming cost V 11 bases and J 1 base, with 20 bases left between them. The CDR3 has 15 residues.

The J gene is TRBJ1-1, the V gene TRBV20-1; 7 nucleotides agree with TRBD1. The CDR3 runs to 18 residues. V lost 3 bases to trimming and J lost 4 bases; unmatched junction nucleotides: 20. Looked up from germline, CDR1 is DFQATT and CDR2 is SNEGSKA (reference sequence). CDR3 sequence: CSARAGQAAKYRGTEAFF. CDR3 nucleotide sequence: TGCAGTGCTAGGGCCGGACAGGCCGCTAAATACCGGGGCACTGAAGCTTTCTTT.

This clonotype was counted ten times or more. The gene calls are TRBV30 and TRBJ2-7, with 7 bases lining up with TRBD2. The V gene's germline CDR1 is GTSNPN and CDR2 SVGIG (reference sequence). The J segment lost 2 bases and the V segment lost 2 bases, leaving 6 bases of the junction unmatched. CDR3 size: 14 residues. CDR3 sequence (DNA): TGTGCCTGGAGTATTGAACGGGAGGCCTACGAGCAGTACTTC. Translating it yields CAWSIEREAYEQYF. Drawing the rest from reference TRBV30 and TRBJ2-7, the complete variable domain is SQTIHQWPATLVQPVGSPLSLECTVEGTSNPNLYWYRQAAGRGLQLLFYSVGIGQISSEVPQNLSASRPQDRQFILSSKKLLLSDSGFYLCAWSIEREAYEQYFGPGTRLTVT.

This clonotype was seen ten or more times. This chain links TRBV24-1 with TRBJ1-1; D is undetermined. The CDR3 contains 11 residues. Trimming took 8 bases from V and 2 from J, leaving 5 bases between them. CDR1 and CDR2 (germline): KGHDR, SFDVKD. CDR3 sequence (DNA): TGTGCCACCATGAGTAACACTGAAGCTTTCTTT. This gives the protein CATMSNTEAFF.

CDR3 DNA sequence: TGTGCCAGCAGCCTCCCCCCTAGTCGGCAGGAGACCCAGTACTTC. Protein: CASSLPPSRQETQYF. The gene calls are TRBV7-3 and TRBJ2-5, with D unresolved. Germline V lookup: CDR1 SGHTA, CDR2 FQGTGA. CDR3 length equals 15 residues. V was trimmed by 5 bases and J by 5 bases, leaving 18 bases between them. The full variable domain, its missing parts supplied by reference TRBV7-3 and TRBJ2-5, is GAGVSQTPSNKVTEKGKYVELRCDPISGHTALYWYRQSLGQGPEFLIYFQGTGAADDSGLPNDRFFAVRPEGSVSTLKIQRTERGDSAVYLCASSLPPSRQETQYFGPGTRLLVL.

This clonotype came up many times. V and J are TRBV6-1 and TRBJ2-7; tentative D call: TRBD1 (5 bases). V was cut by 5 bases and J by 3 bases, with 17 bases left in between. Germline V gives CDR1 MNHNS, CDR2 SASEGT. The CDR3 consists of 15 residues. CDR3 nucleotides: TGTGCCAGCAGTCAGATAGGACAAGCCATCTACGAGCAGTACTTC. The encoded protein is CASSQIGQAIYEQYF.